A selection of T cell receptor beta chains follows, all from one sample in a study of T cells in Graves' hyperthyroidism and ophthalmopathy. TCRdb reprocessed the multiplex PCR reads via MiXCR and lists one record per CDR3 protein. The sample contains approximately 330,000 distinct CDR3 sequences, about 13% of which appear only once. The sequenced sample was blood. These receptors were obtained from a woman in her thirties or forties with Graves' ophthalmopathy. CDR3s include the opening cysteine and the closing phenylalanine or tryptophan. Fields, in order: D gene, V gene, J gene, clone size, CDR3 DNA, CDR3 protein. The D gene is left open where the match is weak. Expanded clones get a size class; other rows say once, few or many, or leave the size out.

>-|TRBV11-2|TRBJ2-4|-
TGTGCCAGCAGCTCGCGGAACCGGGACGGTGCAGCCAAAAACATTCAGTACTTC
CASSSRNRDGAAKNIQYF
>-|TRBV2|TRBJ1-2|many
TGTGCCAGCAACGGACCCCCCATAAGTGACTATGGCTACACCTTC
CASNGPPISDYGYTF
>-|TRBV12-3/TRBV12-4|TRBJ1-1|many
TGTGCCAGCAGTGTCGGACAGAGGAACACTGAAGCTTTCTTT
CASSVGQRNTEAFF
>-|TRBV15|TRBJ1-3|-
TGTGCCACCAGCCCCCCAAATGGGGGTCCGGGAAACACCATATATTTT
CATSPPNGGPGNTIYF
>TRBD1|TRBV7-9|TRBJ1-1|-
TGTGCCAGCAGCTTTTCACCAAAGACAGGGATCAACACTGAAGCTTTCTTT
CASSFSPKTGINTEAFF
>-|TRBV4-1|TRBJ2-2|few
TGCGCCAGCAGCCAAGCTCAGGGTGGGGGAACCGGGGAGCTGTTTTTT
CASSQAQGGGTGELFF
>-|TRBV5-1|TRBJ2-5|-
TGCGCCAGCAGCTTGGATGGGGTGCGGGAGACCCAGTACTTC
CASSLDGVRETQYF
>-|TRBV5-6|TRBJ1-4|few
TGTGCCAGCAGTCATGGAGACAGGTTTAATGAAAAACTGTTTTTT
CASSHGDRFNEKLFF
>-|TRBV12-3/TRBV12-4|TRBJ1-2|many
TGTGCCAGCAGCCCCGGGACCTCCTATGGCTACACCTTC
CASSPGTSYGYTF
>-|TRBV12-3/TRBV12-4|TRBJ1-1|many
TGTGCCAGCAGTCCAACGACAAAGCTTGAAGCTTTCTTT
CASSPTTKLEAFF
>TRBD2|TRBV7-2|TRBJ2-5|-
TGTGCCAGCAGCTTACGGACTAGCGGGGGGCGTCTCCCCGGTCGGACCCAGTACTTC
CASSLRTSGGRLPGRTQYF
>-|TRBV2|TRBJ2-6|many
TGTGCCAGCAGTGAAGACGCGGGTCTTGGGGCCAACGTCCTGACTTTC
CASSEDAGLGANVLTF
>-|TRBV7-6|TRBJ2-7|few
TGTGCCAGCAGCCCCCGGACAGAGAGGGCTTACGAGCAGTACTTC
CASSPRTERAYEQYF
>-|TRBV29-1|TRBJ1-2|many
TGCAGCGTTGAAGATCCTTACCGGGGCTATGGCTACACCTTC
CSVEDPYRGYGYTF
>-|TRBV4-1|TRBJ1-2|few
TGCGCCAGCAGCCAAGAGTCCGTTTATGGCTACACCTTC
CASSQESVYGYTF
>-|TRBV5-1|TRBJ2-7|-
TGCGCCAGCAGCTCCGGGAGTCTCGACGAGCAGTACTTC
CASSSGSLDEQYF
>-|TRBV28|TRBJ1-5|many
TGTGCCAGCAGCACCCGCCGACCGATTAATCAGCCCCAGCATTTT
CASSTRRPINQPQHF
>-|TRBV11-3|TRBJ2-1|many
TGTGCCAGCAGCTTGGGGGAGGTCTACAATGAGCAGTTCTTC
CASSLGEVYNEQFF
>TRBD1|TRBV27|TRBJ2-1|many
TGTGCCAGCAGTCCAGGGACAGCCCTTGATGAGCAGTTCTTC
CASSPGTALDEQFF
>-|TRBV28|TRBJ1-5|many
TGTGCCACCGTGGGATCGGGTCGTAATCAGCCCCAGCATTTT
CATVGSGRNQPQHF
>-|TRBV15|TRBJ1-6|-
TGTGCCACCAGCAGCCAAGGCGAGGGCAGGAATTCACCCCTCCACTTT
CATSSQGEGRNSPLHF
>TRBD1|TRBV30|TRBJ2-7|many
TGTGTCGAACTAAGGGGGCGCGAGCAGTACTTC
CVELRGREQYF
>TRBD2|TRBV5-4|TRBJ2-1|-
TGTGCCAGCAGCTTGGTAGCGACTCTAGCGGGGGTAGGGGGTGGTGAGCAGTTCTTC
CASSLVATLAGVGGGEQFF
>-|TRBV3-1|TRBJ1-2|-
TGTGCCAGCAGCCAAGATCGATTGAGGGATCGTCGAGGTGGCTACACCTTC
CASSQDRLRDRRGGYTF
>-|TRBV24-1|TRBJ2-1|many
TGTGCCACCAGTGAGTTGCGGGGTGGTGAGCAGTTCTTC
CATSELRGGEQFF
>TRBD2|TRBV9|TRBJ2-7|-
TGTGCCAGCAGCGTAGGTGGGACTAGCGGGGTAAGGAGCTCCTACGAGCAGTACTTC
CASSVGGTSGVRSSYEQYF
>TRBD2|TRBV14|TRBJ2-7|many
TGTGCCAGCAGCCGCCTCACTAGCGACCCTTCCTACGAGCAGTACTTC
CASSRLTSDPSYEQYF
>-|TRBV27|TRBJ1-1|many
TGTGCCAGCAGTTCGACACTGAACACTGAAGCTTTCTTT
CASSSTLNTEAFF
>TRBD2|TRBV7-9|TRBJ2-2|-
TGTGCCAGCAGCCATCCGGGACTAGCGGGGTCCTGGAACACCGGGGAGCTGTTTTTT
CASSHPGLAGSWNTGELFF
>TRBD1|TRBV5-5|TRBJ1-2|few
TGTGCCAGCAGCCAGGGACAGCTAGCTGGCTACACCTTC
CASSQGQLAGYTF
>-|TRBV28|TRBJ1-1|many
TGTGCCAGCATCGGGGGAAATGGAGGGACTGAAGCTTTCTTT
CASIGGNGGTEAFF
>-|TRBV12-3/TRBV12-4|TRBJ2-1|many
TGTGCCAGCAATAGAGAGGGACTTACCGGGTCCTACAATGAGCAGTTCTTC
CASNREGLTGSYNEQFF
>-|TRBV20-1|TRBJ1-2|many
TGCAGTGCTAGAGATGGAAGATTGGAGGGCTACACCTTC
CSARDGRLEGYTF
>-|TRBV28|TRBJ1-5|many
TGTGCCAGCGGAGTTTATGCCGGATGGGGTCAAAGCAATCAGCCCCAGCATTTT
CASGVYAGWGQSNQPQHF
>TRBD2|TRBV2|TRBJ2-3|many
TGTGCCAGCAGTGAAGGAGCGGGGGGAGATACGCAGTATTTT
CASSEGAGGDTQYF
>-|TRBV16|TRBJ2-1|many
TGTGCCAGCAGCCCCCCAGGGGCGCAGTTCTTC
CASSPPGAQFF
>-|TRBV6-1|TRBJ1-1|many
TGTGCCAGCAGCGCAGGGATGAACACTGAAGCTTTCTTT
CASSAGMNTEAFF
>-|TRBV28|TRBJ1-3|-
TGTGCCAGCAGTAGGGACTTGTCTGGAAACACCATATATTTT
CASSRDLSGNTIYF
>TRBD2|TRBV20-1|TRBJ2-3|-
TGCAGTGTTGAGCCTATGAGCGGGAGGATCACAGATACGCAGTATTTT
CSVEPMSGRITDTQYF
>-|TRBV7-9|TRBJ2-5|few
TGTGCCAGCAGCTTAAATTCCGAGACCCAGTACTTC
CASSLNSETQYF
>-|TRBV2|TRBJ1-5|many
TGTGCCAGCAGCGCCGAAAGCAATCAGCCCCAGCATTTT
CASSAESNQPQHF
>-|TRBV7-9|TRBJ1-1|-
TGTGCCAGCAGCTTATTCGCGGGAGGGAACACTAAAGCTTTCTTT
CASSLFAGGNTKAFF